Below, 16 T cell receptor beta chains from the same sample are listed, as sequenced in a study of tumor and adjacent non-tumor tissue in lung cancer. A modified ARM-PCR protocol with three rounds of nested PCR amplified TCRbeta. TCRdb reprocessed the multiplex PCR reads with MiXCR, giving one entry per CDR3 protein. The sample has under 150,000 distinct CDR3 sequences; 66% are singletons. This sample's RNA came from whole unsorted tissue. The sample taken for sequencing was lung tumor tissue. All receptors derive from a man aged 25 to 40 with non-small cell lung cancer.

This clonotype was picked up many times. The J gene is TRBJ2-5, the V gene TRBV29-1; either TRBD1 or TRBD2 may supply D (6 bases each). There are 12 residues in the CDR3. V shed 8 bases and J shed 4 bases, with 14 bases lying between them. The germline gives CDR1 SQVTM, CDR2 ANQGSEA. The CDR3 bases are TGCAGCACACAAGGAGGGGGAGAGACCCAGTACTTC. Its protein product is CSTQGGGETQYF. Variable domain in full (rest from reference TRBV29-1 and TRBJ2-5): SAVISQKPSRDICQRGTSLTIQCQVDSQVTMMFWYRQQPGQSLTLIATANQGSEATYESGFVIDKFPISRPNLTFSTLTVSNMSPEDSSIYLCSTQGGGETQYFGPGTRLLVL.

This clonotype has more than one count but fewer than ten. A read error may be the cause here, since a much bigger clone is one base away. The rearrangement links TRBV20-1 to TRBJ1-2, with 7 bases fitting TRBD1. Germline CDR1 reads DFQATT; CDR2 reads SNEGSKA (reference sequence). V lost 2 bases to trimming and J lost 4 bases; unmatched junction nucleotides: 7. This CDR3 spans 14 amino acids. The CDR3 DNA reads TGCAGTGCTAGACTAGGGGGCCGGGCCTATGGCTACACCTTC. Protein product: CSARLGGRAYGYTF.

There are many counts of this clonotype. The chain uses TRBV5-5 and TRBJ1-1, with no clear D. CDR1 and CDR2 from the germline V gene are SGHKS and YYEKEE (reference sequence). Trimming cost V 0 bases and J 0 bases, with 9 bases left between them. CDR3 length: 15 residues. The CDR3 sequence is CASSLARIMNTEAFF. For the CDR3, the DNA is TGTGCCAGCAGCTTGGCCAGAATCATGAACACTGAAGCTTTCTTT.

For this clonotype: A single base separates this from a much larger clone, so it may be a read error. This sequence joins TRBV12-5 and TRBJ1-6; D gene unclear. Per the germline V gene, CDR1 is LGHNT and CDR2 is FRNRAP. The CDR3 has 12 residues. V lost 8 bases to trimming and J lost 10 bases, with 12 bases between them. CDR3 sequence reads: CASSRTESPLHF. The DNA of the CDR3 is TGTGCTAGTAGTCGGACGGAATCACCCCTCCACTTT.

With regard to this clonotype: This may stem from a read error, because a much larger clone lies one nucleotide away. The chain is built from TRBV7-9 and TRBJ2-1; possibly TRBD1 for D (6 bases). CDR1 and CDR2 from the germline V gene are SEHNR and FQNEAQ (reference sequence). The CDR3 is made up of 16 amino acids. The CDR3 here is CVSSLEGRQGYNEQFF. CDR3 nucleotides: TGTGTCAGCAGCTTAGAGGGGCGGCAGGGGTACAATGAGCAGTTCTTC.

For this clonotype: Since no conserved phenylalanine or tryptophan closes the CDR3, a read error is the likely cause. Written as DNA, the CDR3 is TGTGCCAGCAGCTCTACCCAGACTGGGAACACTCAAGCTTTCTAT. It yields the protein CASSSTQTGNTQAFY. The chain joins TRBV4-2 to TRBJ1-1; no firm D call. Germline-derived CDR1 and CDR2 are LGHNA and YNFKEQ. The CDR3 is 15 residues long.

Comments on this clonotype: This may stem from a read error, because a much larger clone lies one nucleotide away. V is TRBV24-1 and J is TRBJ2-5, with 9 bases fitting TRBD1. This CDR3 is 17 amino acids long. V shed 3 bases, J shed 5 bases, and the junction held 12 bases outside the gene matches. Looked up from germline, CDR1 is KGHDR and CDR2 is SFDVKD. DNA for the CDR3: TGTGCCACCAGTGATCCTCGCGGGACAGGGATTCGGGAGACCCAGTACTTC. Protein: CATSDPRGTGIRETQYF.

Concerning this clonotype itself: A much larger clone differs from this one at a single base, so this may be a read error. V gene TRBV6-2 or TRBV6-3 combines with J gene TRBJ2-7; TRBD2 agrees at 9 bases. Per the germline V gene, CDR1 is MNHEY and CDR2 is SVGEGT. CDR3 length equals 16 residues. After removal of 5 bases from V and 4 bases from J, the junction contained 12 bases not matched to a gene. The CDR3 nucleotides read TGTGCCAGCAGTGATGACAGCGGGGGGCTGGTATACGAGCAGTACTTC. Residues: CASSDDSGGLVYEQYF.

With regard to this clonotype: A read error may explain this, as a much larger clone is one base away. The V gene is TRBV29-1, the J gene TRBJ1-5, with 9 nucleotides matching TRBD1. There are 13 residues in the CDR3. CDR1 and CDR2 from the germline V gene are SQVTM and ANQGSEA. V trimming: 7 bases; J trimming: 11 bases; junction bases outside the gene matches: 12. This CDR3 is CSAGQGSGQSQHF. The CDR3 nucleotides read TGCAGCGCCGGACAGGGGAGCGGCCAGTCCCAGCATTTT.

Notes on this clonotype: At one of its ends the junction is not consistent with the germline gene, which may arise from a read error. V and J are TRBV12-3 or TRBV12-4 and TRBJ2-3; D might be TRBD2 (5 bases). The CDR3 has 12 residues. This CDR3 is CVSSLTSGTQYF. The CDR3 DNA reads TGTGTCAGCAGTTTGACCAGCGGTACGCAGTATTTT.

The chain couples TRBV4-1 to TRBJ2-3; D not resolved. The CDR3 is made up of 15 amino acids. CDR1 and CDR2 from the germline V gene are MGHRA and YSYEKL. The V end was cut by 0 bases, the J end by 2 bases, with 9 bases between. Here the CDR3 reads CASSQESRATDTQYF. CDR3 DNA sequence: TGCGCCAGCAGCCAAGAAAGCCGGGCCACAGATACGCAGTATTTT.

About this clonotype: The conserved phenylalanine or tryptophan is not found at the CDR3 terminus, so this likely reflects a read error. The chain recombines TRBV12-3 or TRBV12-4 with TRBJ1-2; 9 nucleotides agree with TRBD1. This CDR3 is 13 amino acids long. Trimming cost V 6 bases and J 6 bases; bases outside gene matches: 5. The CDR3 loop is CASSTRTGDGYTL. The CDR3, as DNA: TGTGCCAGCAGCACCAGGACAGGGGATGGCTACACCCTC.

Regarding this clonotype: A read error is likely, as this CDR3 ends without the conserved phenylalanine or tryptophan. The chain uses TRBV20-1 and TRBJ2-1, with 7 bases matching TRBD2. This CDR3 is 14 amino acids long. V trimming: 3 bases; J trimming: 6 bases; junction bases outside the gene matches: 8. Germline lookup yields CDR1 DFQATT and CDR2 SNEGSKA (reference sequence). This CDR3 reads CSASPGLVGNEQFL. As DNA, the CDR3 is TGCAGTGCTAGCCCCGGACTAGTCGGCAATGAGCAGTTCTTA.

This clonotype was seen a few times. The chain employs TRBV25-1 and TRBJ1-6; no reliable D call. The V end lost 2 bases, the J end lost 7 bases, and 12 bases lay between the germline ends. The CDR3 has 15 residues. Per germline, CDR1 MGHDK and CDR2 SYGVNS. CDR3 amino acids: CASSERRTGNSPLHF. The CDR3 DNA is TGTGCCAGCAGTGAACGGAGGACGGGCAATTCACCCCTCCACTTT.

As regards this clonotype: The junction differs from germline at one of its ends, possibly a read error. V usage is TRBV20-1 and J usage is TRBJ2-7, with D perhaps assigned TRBD1 or TRBD2 (5 bases each). The CDR3 runs to 13 residues. The germline V gene encodes CDR1 DFQATT and CDR2 SNEGSKA (reference sequence). The CDR3 loop reads CSALDGTTYEEYF. CDR3 in DNA: TGCAGTGCCCTGGACGGGACGACCTACGAGGAGTACTTC.

Regarding this clonotype: One base away lies a much larger clone, so this may be a sequencing read error. The chain is built from TRBV29-1 and TRBJ2-1; D possibly matches TRBD1 or TRBD2 (5 bases each). CDR3 length: 14 amino acids. CDR1 is SQVTM, CDR2 ANQGSEA, per germline. Written as DNA, the CDR3 is TGCATCGTTGAACCCGGGACCACGGGTAATGAGCAGTTCTTC. Its protein is CIVEPGTTGNEQFF.